Following are 6 T cell receptor beta chains from one sample sequenced in a study of control samples from healthy donors and cancer patients. Sequencing used immunoSEQ multiplex PCR; TCRdb keeps in-frame clones, though not all of them. The sample holds 90,000 to 100,000 clones, roughly 86% seen once. Specimen: blood. All receptors derive from a man in his 60s in good health.

The chain joins TRBV5-1 to TRBJ1-2, with D tentatively TRBD1 (5 bases). CDR1 is SGHRS and CDR2 is YFSETQ in the germline V gene. V lost 4 bases and J lost 4, with 11 bases in between. CDR3 length equals 13 residues. The CDR3 sequence: CASSGDGPYGYTF. The CDR3 DNA reads TGCGCCAGCAGCGGGGACGGCCCCTATGGCTACACCTTC.

The V call is TRBV9, the J call TRBJ1-6; D call uncertain. Germline V gene lookup returns CDR1 SGDLS and CDR2 YYNGEE. The CDR3 covers 15 residues. V was pared by 0 bases and J by 7 bases, with 11 bases between. The CDR3 DNA reads as TGTGCCAGCAGCGTAGGAACCACGGCGAATTCACCCCTCCACTTT. Encoded protein: CASSVGTTANSPLHF.

V is TRBV3-1 (or the pseudogene TRBV3-2) and J is TRBJ2-1, with D hard to call. The CDR3 is made up of 11 amino acids. CDR1 is LGHDT, CDR2 YNNKEL, per germline (reference sequence). Trimming took off 2 bases at V and 8 bases at J, with 4 bases between the two ends. The CDR3 nucleotides are TGTGCCAGCAGCCAATCCTATGAGCAGTTCTTC. Its protein is CASSQSYEQFF.

Comments on this clone: The junction departs from germline at one end; a sequencing error may be responsible. V gene TRBV28 combines with J gene TRBJ2-7, with D possibly called TRBD1 or TRBD2 (6 bases each). Germline V gene lookup returns CDR1 MDHEN and CDR2 SYDVKM. The length of the CDR3 is 15 residues. Written as DNA, the CDR3 is TGTACCAGCAGTCCTACAGGGTTGCGGGGTATGGAGCAGTACTTC. Translating it yields CTSSPTGLRGMEQYF. Drawing the rest from reference TRBV28 and TRBJ2-7, the complete variable domain is DVKVTQSSRYLVKRTGEKVFLECVQDMDHENMFWYRQDPGLGLRLIYFSYDVKMKEKGDIPEGYSVSREKKERFSLILESASTNQTSMYLCTSSPTGLRGMEQYFGPGTRLTVT.

CDR3 DNA: TGTGCCAGCGAAACTAGCGGGGTTGGGAACAATGAGCAGTTCTTC. Translation: CASETSGVGNNEQFF. This rearrangement joins TRBV7-8 to TRBJ2-1; 10 bases agree with TRBD2. This CDR3 is 15 amino acids long. V lost 8 bases, J lost 5 bases, and 9 bases stayed unmatched. The V gene's germline CDR1 is SGHVS and CDR2 FQNEAQ.

The V and J genes are TRBV9 and TRBJ1-1; D is unclear. Trimming left V 0 bases short and J 1 base short, with 4 bases between. The CDR3 spans 13 residues. CDR1 is SGDLS and CDR2 is YYNGEE in the germline V gene. This CDR3 reads CASSVVQNTEAFF. For the CDR3, the DNA is TGTGCCAGCAGCGTAGTTCAGAACACTGAAGCTTTCTTT. The full variable domain, with the rest looked up from reference TRBV9 and TRBJ1-1, is DSGVTQTPKHLITATGQRVTLRCSPRSGDLSVYWYQQSLDQGLQFLIQYYNGEERAKGNILERFSAQQFPDLHSELNLSSLELGDSALYFCASSVVQNTEAFFGQGTRLTVV.